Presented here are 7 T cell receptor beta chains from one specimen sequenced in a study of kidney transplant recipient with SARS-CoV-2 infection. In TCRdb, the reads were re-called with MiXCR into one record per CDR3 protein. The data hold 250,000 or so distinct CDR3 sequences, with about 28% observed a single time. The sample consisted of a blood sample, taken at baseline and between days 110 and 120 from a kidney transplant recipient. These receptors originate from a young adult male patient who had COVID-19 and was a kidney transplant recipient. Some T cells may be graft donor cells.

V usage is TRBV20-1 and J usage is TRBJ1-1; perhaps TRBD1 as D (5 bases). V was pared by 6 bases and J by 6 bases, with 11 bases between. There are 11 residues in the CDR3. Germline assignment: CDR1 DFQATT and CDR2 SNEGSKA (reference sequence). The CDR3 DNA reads TGCAGTGCGCAGGTGGGGGCTGAAGCTTTCTTT. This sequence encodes CSAQVGAEAFF.

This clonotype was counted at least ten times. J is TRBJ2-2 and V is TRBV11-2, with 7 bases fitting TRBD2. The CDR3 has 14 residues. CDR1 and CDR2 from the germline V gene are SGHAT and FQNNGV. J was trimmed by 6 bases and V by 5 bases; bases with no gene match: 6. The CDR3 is CASSPLRGAGELFF. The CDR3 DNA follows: TGTGCCAGCAGCCCCCTTCGGGGGGCCGGGGAGCTGTTTTTT. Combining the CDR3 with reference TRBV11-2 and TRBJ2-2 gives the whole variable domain EAGVAQSPRYKIIEKRQSVAFWCNPISGHATLYWYQQILGQGPKLLIQFQNNGVVDDSQLPKDRFSAERLKGVDSTLKIQPAKLEDSAVYLCASSPLRGAGELFFGEGSRLTVL.

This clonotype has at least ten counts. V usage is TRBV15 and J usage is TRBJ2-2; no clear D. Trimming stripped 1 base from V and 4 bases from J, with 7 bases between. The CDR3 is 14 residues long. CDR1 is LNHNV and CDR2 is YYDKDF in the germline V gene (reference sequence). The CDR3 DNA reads TGTGCCACCAGCAGAGCTGGTAGCACCGGGGAGCTGTTTTTT. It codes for CATSRAGSTGELFF.

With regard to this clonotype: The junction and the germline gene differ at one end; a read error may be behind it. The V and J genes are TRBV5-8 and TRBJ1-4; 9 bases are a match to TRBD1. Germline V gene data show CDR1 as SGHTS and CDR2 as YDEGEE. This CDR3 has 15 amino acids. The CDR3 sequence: CASSPQGAANEKLLF. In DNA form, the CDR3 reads TGTGCCAGCAGCCCACAGGGGGCTGCTAATGAAAAACTGCTTTTT.

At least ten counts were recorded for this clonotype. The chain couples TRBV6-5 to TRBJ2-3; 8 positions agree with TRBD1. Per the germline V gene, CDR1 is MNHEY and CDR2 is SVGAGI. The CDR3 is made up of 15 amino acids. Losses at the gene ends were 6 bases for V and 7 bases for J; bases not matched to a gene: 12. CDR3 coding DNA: TGTGCCAGCAGCCGTGCGGGCCAGGGGGCCCATACGCAGTATTTT. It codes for CASSRAGQGAHTQYF.

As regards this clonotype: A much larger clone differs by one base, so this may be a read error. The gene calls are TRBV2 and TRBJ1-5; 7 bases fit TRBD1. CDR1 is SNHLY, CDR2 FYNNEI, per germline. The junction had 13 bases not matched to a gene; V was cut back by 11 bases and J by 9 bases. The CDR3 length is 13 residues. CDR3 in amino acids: CAGTQGGRRPQHF. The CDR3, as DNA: TGTGCCGGCACCCAAGGGGGCCGCCGGCCCCAGCATTTT.

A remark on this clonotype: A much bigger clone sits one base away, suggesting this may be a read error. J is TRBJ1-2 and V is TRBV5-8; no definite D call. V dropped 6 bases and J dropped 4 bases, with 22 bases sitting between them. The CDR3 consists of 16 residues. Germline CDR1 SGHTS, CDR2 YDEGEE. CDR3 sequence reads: CASMNFRPRKTYGYTF. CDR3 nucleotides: TGTGCCAGCATGAATTTTCGTCCACGAAAGACCTATGGCTACACCTTC.